This T cell receptor beta chain originates from a study of T cells after yellow fever vaccination. The V gene's germline CDR1 is SEHNR and CDR2 FQNEAQ (reference sequence). Trimming at V came to 0 bases and at J to 3 bases, leaving 9 bases not matched to a gene. The CDR3 totals 17 residues. TCRdb independently ran MiXCR on the 5' RACE reads; one entry per CDR3 protein. The repertoire consists of more than 45,000 distinct CDR3 sequences, with around 6.2% occurring once and the leading ten covering 31%. The V gene is TRBV7-9, the J gene TRBJ2-7; 9 bases fit TRBD1. This sample comprised PBMCs, either bulk or a sorted T-cell subset (CD4+, CD8+, memory, or dextramer-sorted; not recorded which), obtained on the day of the yellow fever booster vaccination. The receptor was derived from a man aged 18-30 years who received the YFV17D yellow fever vaccine. Written as DNA, the CDR3 is TGTGCCAGCAGCTTAGCAGGGACAGGGACTCTAATCTACGAGCAGTACTTC. This gives the protein CASSLAGTGTLIYEQYF. Combining the CDR3 with reference TRBV7-9 and TRBJ2-7 gives the whole variable domain DTGVSQNPRHKITKRGQNVTFRCDPISEHNRLYWYRQTLGQGPEFLTYFQNEAQLEKSRLLSDRFSAERPKGSFSTLEIQRTEQGDSAMYLCASSLAGTGTLIYEQYFGPGTRLTVT.